The 4 T cell receptor beta chains reported below all come from one sample, sequenced in a study of cytotoxic CD8 clonotypes in ibrutinib-treated CLL. Clones were read by immunoSEQ multiplex PCR, and TCRdb kept only the in-frame ones, dropping some. The repertoire consists of roughly 42,000 clones, with just over 65% occurring once and the leading ten covering about a fifth. The material sequenced was PBMCs, taken after 24 months of ibrutinib treatment. These receptors were obtained from a human donor with chronic lymphocytic leukemia.

This chain connects TRBV7-9 to TRBJ2-7; 10 nucleotides align to TRBD1. Germline CDR1 reads SEHNR; CDR2 reads FQNEAQ (reference sequence). Trimming removed 5 bases from V and 3 bases from J; junction bases left unmatched: 10. The CDR3 loop spans 16 amino acids. The CDR3 region is CASSTDAGQGYYEQYF. For the CDR3, the DNA is TGTGCCAGCAGCACCGACGCGGGACAGGGGTACTACGAGCAGTACTTC.

The V and J genes are TRBV27 and TRBJ1-2; a weak D match, TRBD1 (6 bases). The CDR3 is 14 residues long. CDR1 and CDR2 (germline): MNHEY, SMNVEV (reference sequence). Trimming left V 2 bases short and J 2 bases short, with 9 bases between. CDR3 sequence: CASSLNTGNYGYTF. CDR3 bases: TGTGCCAGCAGTTTAAATACAGGGAACTATGGCTACACCTTC.

This chain uses TRBV6-5 with TRBJ2-6; no definite D call. The CDR3 totals 16 residues. Germline V lookup: CDR1 MNHEY, CDR2 SVGAGI. Trimming pared 3 bases from V and 0 bases from J, leaving 9 bases between. DNA of the CDR3: TGTGCCAGCAGTTATGGGGTGAGCTCTGGGGCCAACGTCCTGACTTTC. Translated: CASSYGVSSGANVLTF.

As regards this clone: At one of its ends the junction is not consistent with the germline gene, which may arise from a read error. This chain joins TRBV6-6 and TRBJ2-7; TRBD1 matches at 9 bases. The CDR3 runs 14 residues. Germline CDR1 and CDR2: MNHNY and SVGAGI (reference sequence). Here the CDR3 DNA reads TGTGCCAGCAGCAGACTTATGACCGGGACAGGGAGCCTCTTC. The encoded protein is CASSRLMTGTGSLF.